Each of the 2 T cell receptor beta chains below was sequenced from the same sample in a study of blood T cells in healthy people across ages. For the second PCR, which ran for 7 to 11 cycles, a sample-barcoded 5' primer and a J-beta primer mix were used. TCRdb processed the 5' RACE reads anew with MiXCR; each CDR3 protein has one entry. The sample carries 1.5 million to 2 million distinct CDR3 sequences, 28% recorded once. The specimen sequenced was blood. These receptors came from a woman younger than 45 in good health.

This clonotype was detected many times. The J gene is TRBJ2-5, the V gene TRBV7-3; 10 nucleotides match TRBD2. Germline-derived CDR1 and CDR2 are SGHTA and FQGTGA. This CDR3 has 15 residues. V gave up 5 bases and J gave up 5 bases; unmatched junction bases: 8. The CDR3 here is CASSPQRGGPETQYF. The CDR3 DNA is TGTGCCAGCAGCCCCCAGCGGGGGGGCCCTGAGACCCAGTACTTC. Drawing the rest from reference TRBV7-3 and TRBJ2-5, the complete variable domain is GAGVSQTPSNKVTEKGKYVELRCDPISGHTALYWYRQSLGQGPEFLIYFQGTGAADDSGLPNDRFFAVRPEGSVSTLKIQRTERGDSAVYLCASSPQRGGPETQYFGPGTRLLVL.

The chain carries TRBV5-1 and TRBJ1-4; D is undetermined. From germline, CDR1 is SGHRS and CDR2 YFSETQ. The CDR3 covers 14 residues. Trimming stripped 0 bases from V and 6 bases from J, with 9 bases between. In DNA, the CDR3 is TGCGCCAGCAGCTTGGTCGGGGTGGATGAAAAACTGTTTTTT. Encoded protein: CASSLVGVDEKLFF.